This TCR beta chain was documented in a study of blood T cell repertoires in COVID-19. Study overall: The cDNA or gDNA used as material had been derived from T cells, B-cell-depleted T cells, or PBMCs.

Here immunoSEQ multiplex PCR was the method, and the copy in TCRdb shows in-frame clones only, minus some. The table records 250,000 to 300,000 clones, roughly 90% of them present only once. Germline V gene sequence: CDR1 SGHNT, CDR2 YENEEA. V trimming: 5 bases; J trimming: 1 base; junction bases outside the gene matches: 10. CDR3 length: 18 residues. The specimen was peripheral blood. This TCR was recovered from a woman aged 50 to 65 who had recovered from COVID-19. The chain has TRBV11-3 and TRBJ2-6; 8 bases fit TRBD1. In nucleotides, the CDR3 is TGTGCCAGCAGCCGACAGGGGATACGGACATCTGGGGCCAACGTCCTGACTTTC. Protein product: CASSRQGIRTSGANVLTF.